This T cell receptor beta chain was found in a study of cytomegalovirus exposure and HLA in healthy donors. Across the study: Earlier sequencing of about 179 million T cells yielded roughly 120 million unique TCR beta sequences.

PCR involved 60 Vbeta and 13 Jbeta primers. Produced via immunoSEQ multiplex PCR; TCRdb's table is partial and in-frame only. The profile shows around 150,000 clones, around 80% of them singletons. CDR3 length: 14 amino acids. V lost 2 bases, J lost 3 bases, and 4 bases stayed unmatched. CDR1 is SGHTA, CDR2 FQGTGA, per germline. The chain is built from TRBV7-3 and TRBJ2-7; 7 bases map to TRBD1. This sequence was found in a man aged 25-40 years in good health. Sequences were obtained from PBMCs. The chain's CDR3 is CASSLLGGNYEQYF. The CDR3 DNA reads TGTGCCAGCAGCTTACTAGGGGGCAACTACGAGCAGTACTTC.